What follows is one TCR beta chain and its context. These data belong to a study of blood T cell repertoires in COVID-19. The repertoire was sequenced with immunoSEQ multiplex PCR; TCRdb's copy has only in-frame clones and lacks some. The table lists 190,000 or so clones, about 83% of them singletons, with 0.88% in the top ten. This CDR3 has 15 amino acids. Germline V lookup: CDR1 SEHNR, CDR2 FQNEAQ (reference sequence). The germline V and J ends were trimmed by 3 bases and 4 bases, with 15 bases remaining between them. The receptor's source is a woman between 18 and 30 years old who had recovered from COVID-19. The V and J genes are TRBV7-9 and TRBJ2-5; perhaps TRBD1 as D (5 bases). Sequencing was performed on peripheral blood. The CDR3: CASSFGQGRRETQYF. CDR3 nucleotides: TGTGCCAGCAGCTTTGGGCAGGGCCGGAGAGAGACCCAGTACTTC. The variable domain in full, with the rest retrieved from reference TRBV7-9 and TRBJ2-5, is DTGVSQNPRHKITKRGQNVTFRCDPISEHNRLYWYRQTLGQGPEFLTYFQNEAQLEKSRLLSDRFSAERPKGSFSTLEIQRTEQGDSAMYLCASSFGQGRRETQYFGPGTRLLVL.